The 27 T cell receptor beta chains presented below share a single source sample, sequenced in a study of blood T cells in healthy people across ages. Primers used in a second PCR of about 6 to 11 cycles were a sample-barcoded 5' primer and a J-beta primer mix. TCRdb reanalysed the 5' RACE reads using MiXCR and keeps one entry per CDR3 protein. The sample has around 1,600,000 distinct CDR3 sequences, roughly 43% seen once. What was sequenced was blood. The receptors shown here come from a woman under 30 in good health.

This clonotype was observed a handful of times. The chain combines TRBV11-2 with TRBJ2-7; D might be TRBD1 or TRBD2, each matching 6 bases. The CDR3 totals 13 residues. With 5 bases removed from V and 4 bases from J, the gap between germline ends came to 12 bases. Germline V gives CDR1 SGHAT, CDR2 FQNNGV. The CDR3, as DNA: TGTGCCAGCAGCCCGGGGGCTGGATACGAGCAGTACTTC. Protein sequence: CASSPGAGYEQYF. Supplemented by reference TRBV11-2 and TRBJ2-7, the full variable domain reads EAGVAQSPRYKIIEKRQSVAFWCNPISGHATLYWYQQILGQGPKLLIQFQNNGVVDDSQLPKDRFSAERLKGVDSTLKIQPAKLEDSAVYLCASSPGAGYEQYFGPGTRLTVT.

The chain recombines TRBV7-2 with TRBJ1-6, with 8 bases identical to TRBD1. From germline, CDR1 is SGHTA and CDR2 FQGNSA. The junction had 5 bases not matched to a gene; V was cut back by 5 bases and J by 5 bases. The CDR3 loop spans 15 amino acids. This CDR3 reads CASSTQTGDNSPLHF. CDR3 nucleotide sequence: TGTGCCAGCAGCACGCAGACAGGGGATAATTCACCCCTCCACTTT.

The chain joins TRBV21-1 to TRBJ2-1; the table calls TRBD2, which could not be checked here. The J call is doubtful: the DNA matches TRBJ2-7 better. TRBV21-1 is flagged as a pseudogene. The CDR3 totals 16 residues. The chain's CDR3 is CARGTSGTSSYNEQYF. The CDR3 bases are TGTGCCAGAGGGACTAGCGGGACCTCCTCCTACAATGAGCAGTACTTC.

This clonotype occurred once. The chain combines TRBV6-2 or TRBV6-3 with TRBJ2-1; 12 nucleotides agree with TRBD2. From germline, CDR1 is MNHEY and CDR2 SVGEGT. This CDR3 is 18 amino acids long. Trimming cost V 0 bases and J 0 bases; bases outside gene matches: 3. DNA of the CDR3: TGTGCCAGCAGTTACTCGCCTAGCGGGAGGGCCTCCTACAATGAGCAGTTCTTC. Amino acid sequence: CASSYSPSGRASYNEQFF.

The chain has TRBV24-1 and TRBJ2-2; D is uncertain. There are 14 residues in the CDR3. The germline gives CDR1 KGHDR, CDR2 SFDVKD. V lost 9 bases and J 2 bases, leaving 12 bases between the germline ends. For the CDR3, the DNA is TGTGCCACCTCCGATAGCCTCAACACCGGGGAGCTGTTTTTT. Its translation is CATSDSLNTGELFF.

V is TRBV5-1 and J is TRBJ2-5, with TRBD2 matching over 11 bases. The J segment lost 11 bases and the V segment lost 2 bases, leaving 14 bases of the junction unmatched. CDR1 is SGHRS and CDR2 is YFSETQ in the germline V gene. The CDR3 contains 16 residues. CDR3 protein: CASSFGTSGIYNEQYF. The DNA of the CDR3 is TGCGCCAGCAGCTTTGGGACTAGCGGCATCTACAATGAGCAGTACTTC.

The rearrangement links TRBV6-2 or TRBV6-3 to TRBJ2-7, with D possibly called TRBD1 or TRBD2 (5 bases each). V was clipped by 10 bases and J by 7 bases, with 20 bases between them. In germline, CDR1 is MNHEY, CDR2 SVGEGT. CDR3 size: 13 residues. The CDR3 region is CATATGLLGEQYF. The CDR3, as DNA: TGTGCCACAGCAACGGGGCTCCTCGGAGAGCAGTACTTC.

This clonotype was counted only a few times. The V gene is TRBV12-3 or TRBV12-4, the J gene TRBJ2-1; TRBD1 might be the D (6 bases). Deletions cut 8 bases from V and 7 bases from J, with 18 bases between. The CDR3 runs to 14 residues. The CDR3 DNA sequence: TGTGCCAGCGGATCCATGTCAGGGGTGAATGAGCAGTTCTTC. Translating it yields CASGSMSGVNEQFF.

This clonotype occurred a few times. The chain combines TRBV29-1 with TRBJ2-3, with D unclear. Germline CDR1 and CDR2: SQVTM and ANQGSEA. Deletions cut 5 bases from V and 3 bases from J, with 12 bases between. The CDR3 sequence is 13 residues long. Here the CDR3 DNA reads TGCAGCGTTCCCGAGGACGGTACAGATACGCAGTATTTT. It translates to CSVPEDGTDTQYF.

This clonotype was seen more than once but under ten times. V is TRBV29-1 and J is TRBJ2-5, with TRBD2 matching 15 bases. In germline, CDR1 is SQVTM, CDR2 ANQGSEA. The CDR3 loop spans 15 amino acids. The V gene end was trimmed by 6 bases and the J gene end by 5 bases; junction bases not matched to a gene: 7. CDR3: CSVVLGTSGRETQYF. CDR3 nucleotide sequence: TGCAGCGTCGTACTAGGGACTAGCGGGAGGGAGACCCAGTACTTC.

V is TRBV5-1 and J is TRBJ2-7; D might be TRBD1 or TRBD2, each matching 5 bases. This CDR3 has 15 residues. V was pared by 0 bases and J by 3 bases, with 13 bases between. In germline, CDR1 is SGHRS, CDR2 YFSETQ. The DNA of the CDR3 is TGCGCCAGCAGCTTGGATGGGACGGGAAACTACGAGCAGTACTTC. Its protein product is CASSLDGTGNYEQYF.

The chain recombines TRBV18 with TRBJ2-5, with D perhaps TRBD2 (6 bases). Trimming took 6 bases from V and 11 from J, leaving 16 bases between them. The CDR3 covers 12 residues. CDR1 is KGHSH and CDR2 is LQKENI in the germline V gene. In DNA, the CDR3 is TGTGCCAGCTCTCGGCCGGGGGATGAGCAGTACTTC. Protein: CASSRPGDEQYF.

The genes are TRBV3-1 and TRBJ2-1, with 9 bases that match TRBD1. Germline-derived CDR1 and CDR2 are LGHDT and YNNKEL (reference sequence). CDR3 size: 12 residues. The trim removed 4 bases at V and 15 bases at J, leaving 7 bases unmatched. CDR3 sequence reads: CASSLRDRVAFF. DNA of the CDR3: TGTGCCAGCAGCCTCCGGGACAGGGTTGCGTTCTTC.

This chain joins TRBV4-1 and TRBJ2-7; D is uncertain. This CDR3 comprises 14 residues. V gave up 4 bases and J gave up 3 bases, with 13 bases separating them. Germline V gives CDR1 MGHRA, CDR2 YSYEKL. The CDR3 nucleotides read TGCGCCAGCAGCCTGCACCGGTCTGACTACGAGCAGTACTTC. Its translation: CASSLHRSDYEQYF.

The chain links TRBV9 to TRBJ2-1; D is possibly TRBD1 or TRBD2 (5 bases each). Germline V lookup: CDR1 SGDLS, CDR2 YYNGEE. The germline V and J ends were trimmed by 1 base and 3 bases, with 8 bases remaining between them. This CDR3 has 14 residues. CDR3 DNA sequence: TGTGCCAGCAGCGTACGGGGCAACTACAATGAGCAGTTCTTC. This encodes CASSVRGNYNEQFF.

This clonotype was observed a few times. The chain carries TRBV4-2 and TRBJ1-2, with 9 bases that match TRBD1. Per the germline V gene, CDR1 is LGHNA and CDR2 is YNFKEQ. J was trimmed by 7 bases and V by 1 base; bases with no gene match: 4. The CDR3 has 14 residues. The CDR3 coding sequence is TGTGCCAGCAGCCAAGTGGGACAGGGACTTGGCTACACCTTC. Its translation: CASSQVGQGLGYTF.

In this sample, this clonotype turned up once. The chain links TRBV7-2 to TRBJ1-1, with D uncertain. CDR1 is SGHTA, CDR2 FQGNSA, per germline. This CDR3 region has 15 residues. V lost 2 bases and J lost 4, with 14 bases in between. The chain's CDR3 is CASSLWASIGTEAFF. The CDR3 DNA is TGTGCCAGCAGCTTATGGGCCAGTATCGGCACTGAAGCTTTCTTT.

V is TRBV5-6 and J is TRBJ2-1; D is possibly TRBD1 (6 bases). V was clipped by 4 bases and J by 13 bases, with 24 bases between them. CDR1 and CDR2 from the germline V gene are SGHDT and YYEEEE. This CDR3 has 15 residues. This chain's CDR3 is CASSPDLEGVETQFF. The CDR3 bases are TGTGCCAGCAGCCCTGACTTAGAGGGGGTGGAGACCCAGTTCTTC.

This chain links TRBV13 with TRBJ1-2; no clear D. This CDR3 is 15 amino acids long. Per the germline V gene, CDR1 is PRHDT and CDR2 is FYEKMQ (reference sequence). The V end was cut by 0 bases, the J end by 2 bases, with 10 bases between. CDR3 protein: CASSLGTDGNYGYTF. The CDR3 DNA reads TGTGCCAGCAGCTTAGGCACCGACGGAAACTATGGCTACACCTTC.

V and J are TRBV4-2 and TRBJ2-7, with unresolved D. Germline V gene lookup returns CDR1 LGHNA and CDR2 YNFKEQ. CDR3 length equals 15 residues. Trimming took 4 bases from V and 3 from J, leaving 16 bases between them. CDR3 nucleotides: TGTGCCAGCAGCCCCGACTTAAGTTTAAGCTACGAGCAGTACTTC. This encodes CASSPDLSLSYEQYF.

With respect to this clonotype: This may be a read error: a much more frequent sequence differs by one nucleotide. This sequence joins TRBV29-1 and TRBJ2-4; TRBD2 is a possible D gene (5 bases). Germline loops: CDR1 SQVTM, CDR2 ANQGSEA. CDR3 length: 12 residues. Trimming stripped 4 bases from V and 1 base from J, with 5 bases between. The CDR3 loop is CSVGTAKNIQYF. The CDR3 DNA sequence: TGCAGCGTTGGGACTGCCAAAAACATTCAGTACTTC.

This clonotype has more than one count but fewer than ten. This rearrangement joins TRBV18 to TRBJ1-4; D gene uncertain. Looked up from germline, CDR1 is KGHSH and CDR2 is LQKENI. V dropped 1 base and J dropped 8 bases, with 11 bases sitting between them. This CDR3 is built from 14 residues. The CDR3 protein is CASSPQGREEKLFF. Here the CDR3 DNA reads TGTGCCAGCTCACCACAAGGTAGAGAAGAAAAACTGTTTTTT.

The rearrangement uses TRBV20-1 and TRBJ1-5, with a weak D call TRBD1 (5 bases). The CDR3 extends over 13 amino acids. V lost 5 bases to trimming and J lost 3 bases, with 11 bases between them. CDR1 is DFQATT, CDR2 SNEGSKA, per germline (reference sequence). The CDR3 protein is CSAGGAVNQPQHF. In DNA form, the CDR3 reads TGCAGTGCTGGAGGGGCAGTCAATCAGCCCCAGCATTTT.

DNA for the CDR3: TGCAGTGCTAGAGATCTTGGGGACAGGGCCGGGAATGAGCAGTTCTTC. Amino acids: CSARDLGDRAGNEQFF. V is TRBV20-1 and J is TRBJ2-1; 9 bases fit TRBD1. CDR1 DFQATT and CDR2 SNEGSKA come from the germline V gene (reference sequence). With V trimmed by 0 bases and J by 7 bases, 10 bases remained unmatched. The CDR3 has 16 amino acids.

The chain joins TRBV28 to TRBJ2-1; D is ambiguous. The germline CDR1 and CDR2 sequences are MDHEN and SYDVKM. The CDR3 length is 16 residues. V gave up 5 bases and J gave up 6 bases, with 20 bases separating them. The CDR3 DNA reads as TGTGCCAGCAGTATACCTCAGAGACAAGGGATCAATGAGCAGTTCTTC. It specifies CASSIPQRQGINEQFF.

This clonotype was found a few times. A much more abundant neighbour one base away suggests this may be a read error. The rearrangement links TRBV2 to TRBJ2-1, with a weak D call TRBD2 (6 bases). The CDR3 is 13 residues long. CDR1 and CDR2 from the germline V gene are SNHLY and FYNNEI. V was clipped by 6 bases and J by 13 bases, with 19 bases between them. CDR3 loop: CASRRDSQSAQFF. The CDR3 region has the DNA TGTGCCAGCAGACGGGACTCGCAATCCGCACAGTTCTTC.

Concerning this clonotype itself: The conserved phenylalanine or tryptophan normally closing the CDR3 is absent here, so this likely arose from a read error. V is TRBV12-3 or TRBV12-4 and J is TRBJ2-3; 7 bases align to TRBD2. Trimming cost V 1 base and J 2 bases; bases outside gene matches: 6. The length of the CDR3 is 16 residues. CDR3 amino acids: CASSLVSGLNTDTQYS. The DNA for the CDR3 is TGTGCCAGCAGTTTAGTTAGCGGGCTAAACACAGATACGCAGTATTCT.